What follows are 9 T cell receptor beta chains derived from one specimen sequenced in a study of T cells in Graves' hyperthyroidism and ophthalmopathy. It was RNA transcripts that yielded the amplified TCR beta CDR3 regions. RT-PCR in the first round (using the HTBI primer set) targeted the TCR CDR3. TCRdb called the multiplex PCR reads again in MiXCR, with one record for every CDR3 protein. Of almost 600,000 distinct CDR3 sequences in the sample, roughly 46% are singletons; the top ten hold around 7.7%. Sequenced: peripheral blood or thyroid tissue (not recorded which). The receptors were sampled from a woman aged 18-29 years with Graves' hyperthyroidism.

A note on this clonotype: This clone may be a read error of a much larger clone one base away. The V gene is TRBV12-3 or TRBV12-4, the J gene TRBJ1-4, with TRBD1 as a possible D gene (5 bases). The CDR3 is made up of 14 amino acids. CDR3 sequence: CASSLRQGIEKPFF. DNA for the CDR3: TGTGCCAGCAGTTTACGGCAGGGTATAGAAAAACCGTTTTTT.

This clonotype has at least ten counts. This CDR3 reads CSASSSVVAYEQYF. The DNA of the CDR3 is TGCAGTGCTAGTTCGTCCGTGGTTGCCTACGAGCAGTACTTC. The gene calls are TRBV20-1 and TRBJ2-7; D is uncertain. CDR1 and CDR2 from the germline V gene are DFQATT and SNEGSKA (reference sequence). The CDR3 sequence is 14 residues long. V dropped 3 bases and J dropped 2 bases, with 14 bases sitting between them.

This clonotype has a count of ten or more. The rearrangement uses TRBV14 and TRBJ2-7; D not certain. This CDR3 comprises 17 residues. Germline V gene lookup returns CDR1 SGHDN and CDR2 FVKESK. V was clipped by 4 bases and J by 7 bases, with 26 bases between them. The DNA for the CDR3 is TGTGCCAGCAGCCCCCGAACCCCGGATTACAGCTCTGGTGAGCAGTACTTC. Translated: CASSPRTPDYSSGEQYF.

Ten or more counts support this clonotype. The chain links TRBV9 to TRBJ2-2; the D is unclear. V lost 2 bases to trimming and J lost 6 bases, with 5 bases between them. This CDR3 is 12 amino acids long. Germline V gene data show CDR1 as SGDLS and CDR2 as YYNGEE. Written as DNA, the CDR3 is TGTGCCAGCAGCGTTCGCCCCGGGGAGCTGTTTTTT. This gives the protein CASSVRPGELFF.

J is TRBJ1-5 and V is TRBV20-1, with D maybe TRBD1 (5 bases). V lost 0 bases, J lost 0 bases, and 9 bases lay in between. This CDR3 region has 15 residues. Germline loops: CDR1 DFQATT, CDR2 SNEGSKA (reference sequence). The DNA for the CDR3 is TGCAGTGCTAGAGATGGGGCGCATAGCAATCAGCCCCAGCATTTT. Amino acids: CSARDGAHSNQPQHF.

The chain has TRBV29-1 and TRBJ2-1, with 10 nucleotides matching TRBD1. The CDR3 is 16 amino acids. Germline assignment: CDR1 SQVTM and CDR2 ANQGSEA. Losses at the gene ends were 4 bases for V and 8 bases for J; bases not matched to a gene: 14. The DNA for the CDR3 is TGCAGCGTTGGAGGGGGAAGGGACAGGGGTTTCCATGAGCAGTTCTTC. It encodes CSVGGGRDRGFHEQFF.

The gene calls are TRBV30 and TRBJ1-5, with TRBD1 matching over 9 bases. Germline V CDR1 and CDR2: GTSNPN, SVGIG (reference sequence). V lost 0 bases, J lost 9 bases, and 9 bases stayed unmatched. The CDR3 has 15 amino acids. As DNA, the CDR3 is TGTGCCTGGAGTGTCGGGGGGACAGGGTCGCCGCCCCAGCATTTT. Translated: CAWSVGGTGSPPQHF.

The chain joins TRBV15 to TRBJ2-3; TRBD2 matches at 14 bases. This CDR3 spans 16 amino acids. V was pared by 8 bases and J by 6 bases, with 10 bases of the junction left unmatched. Germline V lookup: CDR1 LNHNV, CDR2 YYDKDF (reference sequence). The CDR3 sequence is CATAPGTSGRGDTQYF. In DNA form, the CDR3 reads TGTGCCACCGCCCCCGGGACTAGCGGGAGAGGTGATACGCAGTATTTT.

This clonotype was seen ten or more times. The rearrangement links TRBV11-3 to TRBJ2-5; no definite D call. Between the trimmed V and J ends, which lost 0 bases and 7 bases, there was a span of 9 bases. The CDR3 loop spans 13 amino acids. The germline CDR1 and CDR2 sequences are SGHNT and YENEEA. The CDR3 nucleotides read TGTGCCAGCAGCTTAGAGGCATGGGGGACCCAGTACTTC. Residues: CASSLEAWGTQYF.